Listed below are T cell receptor beta chains from one sample, sequenced in a study of cytotoxic CD8 clonotypes in ibrutinib-treated CLL. The table came from immunoSEQ multiplex PCR; TCRdb's copy has only in-frame clones and leaves some out. This sample has 130,000 to 150,000 clones, with approximately 80% found just once. The starting material was PBMCs, obtained after 12 months of ibrutinib treatment. All receptors come from a human donor with chronic lymphocytic leukemia. The CDR3 runs from the conserved cysteine through the conserved F or W. Fields, in order: D gene, CDR3 length, J gene, clone size, V gene, CDR3 protein, CDR3 DNA. D genes are given only for firm matches. For some rows the clone size is stated as once, few or many, or as a class when expanded; others skip it.

D: -; length: 14; J: TRBJ2-5; size: -; V: TRBV6-5; CDR3: CASSYQGGMGTQYF; DNA: TGTGCCAGCAGTTACCAGGGGGGGATGGGGACCCAGTACTTC
D: -; length: 14; J: TRBJ1-2; size: -; V: TRBV2; CDR3: CASVLTDSSYGYTF; DNA: TGTGCCAGCGTTCTAACAGACTCTAGCTATGGCTACACCTTC
D: -; length: 13; J: TRBJ2-2; size: few; V: TRBV6-5; CDR3: CASSSVNTGELFF; DNA: TGTGCCAGCAGTTCCGTTAACACCGGGGAGCTGTTTTTT
D: TRBD2; length: 15; J: TRBJ2-1; size: -; V: TRBV7-2; CDR3: CASSRGLGPYNEQFF; DNA: TGTGCCAGCAGCAGGGGACTAGGCCCCTACAATGAGCAGTTCTTC
D: -; length: 13; J: TRBJ2-7; size: -; V: TRBV18; CDR3: CASSPDRTYEQYF; DNA: TGTGCCAGCTCACCCGACAGAACCTACGAGCAGTACTTC
D: TRBD1; length: 16; J: TRBJ2-1; size: -; V: TRBV11-3; CDR3: CASSLGRQGAYNEQFF; DNA: TGTGCCAGCAGCTTAGGGCGGCAGGGGGCATACAATGAGCAGTTCTTC
D: TRBD2; length: 15; J: TRBJ2-7; size: -; V: TRBV27; CDR3: CASSQIAGLAYEQYF; DNA: TGTGCCAGCAGTCAAATAGCGGGACTTGCCTACGAGCAGTACTTC
D: TRBD1; length: 15; J: TRBJ2-7; size: few; V: TRBV5-4; CDR3: CASSAATGRWNEQYF; DNA: TGTGCCAGCAGCGCAGCGACAGGGCGGTGGAACGAGCAGTACTTC
D: -; length: 17; J: TRBJ2-7; size: -; V: TRBV27; CDR3: CASSRKPQSGKRYEQYF; DNA: TGTGCCAGCAGCAGAAAGCCCCAGAGCGGAAAACGATACGAGCAGTACTTC
D: -; length: 10; J: TRBJ2-7; size: -; V: TRBV20-1; CDR3: CSAREYEQYF; DNA: TGCAGTGCTAGGGAATACGAGCAGTACTTC
D: TRBD2; length: 20; J: TRBJ2-7; size: -; V: TRBV5-1; CDR3: CASSLVRGTSGAPGKYEQYF; DNA: TGCGCCAGCAGCTTGGTTAGAGGGACTAGCGGAGCCCCAGGTAAGTACGAGCAGTACTTC
D: -; length: 9; J: TRBJ2-7; size: -; V: TRBV20-1; CDR3: CSAGYEQYF; DNA: TGCAGTGCCGGCTACGAGCAGTACTTC
D: -; length: 20; J: TRBJ1-5; size: -; V: TRBV15; CDR3: CATSRDGGFRGRRGNQPQHF; DNA: TGTGCCACCAGCAGAGATGGGGGGTTCAGGGGTCGCCGGGGTAATCAGCCCCAGCATTTT
D: TRBD1; length: 17; J: TRBJ2-2; size: -; V: TRBV5-1; CDR3: CASSPARGTGNTGELFF; DNA: TGCGCCAGCAGCCCGGCGAGGGGGACAGGGAACACCGGGGAGCTGTTTTTT
D: TRBD1; length: 16; J: TRBJ1-2; size: -; V: TRBV7-2; CDR3: CASSINLHGTGYGYTF; DNA: TGTGCCAGCAGCATAAACCTTCACGGGACAGGCTATGGCTACACCTTC
D: TRBD1; length: 20; J: TRBJ1-5; size: -; V: TRBV28; CDR3: CASSLSPGQVMGYSNQPQHF; DNA: TGTGCCAGCAGTTTATCCCCTGGACAGGTGATGGGTTATAGCAATCAGCCCCAGCATTTT
D: -; length: 14; J: TRBJ1-4; size: -; V: TRBV18; CDR3: CASSPQGRGEKLFF; DNA: TGTGCCAGCTCACCTCAGGGGCGAGGAGAAAAACTGTTTTTT
D: TRBD2; length: 16; J: TRBJ2-1; size: -; V: TRBV7-2; CDR3: CASSFEREFFYNEQFF; DNA: TGTGCCAGCAGCTTCGAGCGGGAGTTCTTCTACAATGAGCAGTTCTTC
D: -; length: 14; J: TRBJ2-1; size: few; V: TRBV7-9; CDR3: CASTPDKVGNEQFF; DNA: TGTGCCAGCACCCCCGACAAGGTGGGCAATGAGCAGTTCTTC
D: -; length: 14; J: TRBJ2-5; size: -; V: TRBV4-1; CDR3: CASSQDNYQETQYF; DNA: TGCGCCAGCAGCCAAGATAACTACCAAGAGACCCAGTACTTC
D: -; length: 17; J: TRBJ1-4; size: -; V: TRBV28; CDR3: CASMGGGAMMTNEKLFF; DNA: TGTGCCAGCATGGGTGGGGGGGCGATGATGACTAATGAAAAACTGTTTTTT
D: -; length: 12; J: TRBJ2-5; size: few; V: TRBV7-2; CDR3: CASSLVLETQYF; DNA: TGTGCCAGCAGCTTAGTTTTAGAGACCCAGTACTTC
D: -; length: 13; J: TRBJ2-3; size: -; V: TRBV6-5; CDR3: CASTQAETDTQYF; DNA: TGTGCCAGCACCCAGGCAGAAACAGATACGCAGTATTTT
D: -; length: 15; J: TRBJ2-1; size: -; V: TRBV6-5; CDR3: CASSLTVSSYNEQFF; DNA: TGTGCCAGCAGTCTGACAGTGAGCTCCTACAATGAGCAGTTCTTC
D: -; length: 15; J: TRBJ1-1; size: -; V: TRBV7-9; CDR3: CASSLLFPEDTEAFF; DNA: TGTGCCAGCAGCTTACTGTTCCCGGAGGACACTGAAGCTTTCTTT
D: -; length: 17; J: TRBJ2-1; size: -; V: TRBV28; CDR3: CASSRRTFSSSYNEQFF; DNA: TGTGCCAGCAGCCGCCGGACTTTTTCTAGCTCCTACAATGAGCAGTTCTTC
D: TRBD2; length: 18; J: TRBJ2-1; size: -; V: TRBV15; CDR3: CATSRDWTSGRYYNEQFF; DNA: TGTGCCACCAGCAGAGATTGGACTAGCGGCCGATATTACAATGAGCAGTTCTTC
D: TRBD2; length: 13; J: TRBJ2-3; size: -; V: TRBV7-6; CDR3: CASSLGTSVTQYF; DNA: TGTGCCAGCAGCTTAGGGACTAGCGTTACGCAGTATTTT
D: -; length: 14; J: TRBJ1-2; size: -; V: TRBV5-4; CDR3: CASSPEPANYGYTF; DNA: TGTGCCAGCAGCCCAGAACCCGCGAACTATGGCTACACCTTC
D: TRBD1; length: 15; J: TRBJ2-7; size: -; V: TRBV7-6; CDR3: CASSLEGAGHYEQYF; DNA: TGTGCCAGCAGCTTAGAGGGGGCAGGGCACTACGAGCAGTACTTC
D: TRBD2; length: 16; J: TRBJ2-3; size: -; V: TRBV5-4; CDR3: CASSSRTSSQGDTQYF; DNA: TGTGCCAGCAGCTCCCGGACTAGCTCACAGGGAGATACGCAGTATTTT
D: -; length: 16; J: TRBJ1-3; size: -; V: TRBV9; CDR3: CASSVVDGFPGNTIYF; DNA: TGTGCCAGCAGCGTAGTTGACGGGTTCCCTGGAAACACCATATATTTT
D: -; length: 8; J: TRBJ2-3; size: few; V: TRBV7-9; CDR3: CASILTDF; DNA: TGTGCCAGCATCCTTACGGATTTT
D: -; length: 15; J: TRBJ1-4; size: -; V: TRBV7-2; CDR3: CASSPQVQPNEKLFF; DNA: TGTGCCAGCAGCCCACAGGTCCAGCCTAATGAAAAACTGTTTTTT
D: -; length: 14; J: TRBJ1-2; size: -; V: TRBV5-6; CDR3: CASSSAGFRYGYTF; DNA: TGTGCCAGCAGCTCGGCCGGGTTCCGTTATGGCTACACCTTC
D: -; length: 15; J: TRBJ2-3; size: -; V: TRBV6-6; CDR3: CASSYRGFRTDTQYF; DNA: TGTGCCAGCAGTTACCGGGGTTTTAGGACAGATACGCAGTATTTT
D: -; length: 16; J: TRBJ2-1; size: -; V: TRBV5-5; CDR3: CASSVKIGGRLNEQFF; DNA: TGTGCCAGCAGCGTCAAGATCGGGGGGCGTCTCAATGAGCAGTTCTTC
D: TRBD1; length: 16; J: TRBJ2-7; size: -; V: TRBV4-2; CDR3: CASSQVSGTGNYEQYF; DNA: TGTGCCAGCAGCCAAGTGTCCGGGACAGGGAACTACGAGCAGTACTTC
D: -; length: 13; J: TRBJ2-7; size: -; V: TRBV4-1; CDR3: CASSLGGRYEQYF; DNA: TGCGCCAGCAGCCTCGGGGGCAGGTACGAGCAGTACTTC
D: TRBD1; length: 17; J: TRBJ2-3; size: -; V: TRBV28; CDR3: CASSLAPGGEGADTQYF; DNA: TGTGCCAGCAGTTTAGCCCCAGGGGGCGAAGGGGCAGATACGCAGTATTTT
D: TRBD2; length: 13; J: TRBJ2-3; size: few; V: TRBV7-9; CDR3: CASTVAGSDTQYF; DNA: TGTGCCAGCACTGTAGCGGGATCAGATACGCAGTATTTT
D: TRBD1; length: 15; J: TRBJ2-7; size: -; V: TRBV18; CDR3: CASSPSNGQGKEQYF; DNA: TGTGCCAGCTCACCGTCGAACGGACAGGGTAAAGAGCAGTACTTC
D: -; length: 14; J: TRBJ2-1; size: -; V: TRBV18; CDR3: CASSPGTTEDEQFF; DNA: TGTGCCAGCTCACCAGGGACAACTGAGGATGAGCAGTTCTTC
D: TRBD2; length: 15; J: TRBJ2-3; size: -; V: TRBV27; CDR3: CASSLAGGPPDTQYF; DNA: TGTGCCAGCAGTTTAGCGGGAGGGCCACCAGATACGCAGTATTTT
D: -; length: 14; J: TRBJ1-4; size: -; V: TRBV30; CDR3: CAWARGGENEKLFF; DNA: TGTGCCTGGGCGAGAGGGGGGGAAAATGAAAAACTGTTTTTT
D: -; length: 13; J: TRBJ2-7; size: -; V: TRBV11-2; CDR3: CASSFPEAYEQYF; DNA: TGTGCCAGCAGTTTCCCGGAGGCCTACGAGCAGTACTTC
D: TRBD2; length: 15; J: TRBJ2-7; size: -; V: TRBV4-1; CDR3: CASSRGTSGSYEQYF; DNA: TGCGCCAGCAGCCGCGGGACTAGCGGGAGCTACGAGCAGTACTTC
D: -; length: 16; J: TRBJ2-6; size: few; V: TRBV4-3; CDR3: CASSQEGAAGANVLTF; DNA: TGCGCCAGCAGCCAAGAGGGGGCAGCTGGGGCCAACGTCCTGACTTTC
D: TRBD1; length: 14; J: TRBJ1-2; size: once; V: TRBV28; CDR3: CASRPPGQGFGYTF; DNA: TGTGCCAGCAGGCCTCCGGGACAGGGTTTTGGCTACACCTTC
D: -; length: 14; J: TRBJ1-3; size: few; V: TRBV9; CDR3: CASSVEGTGNTIYF; DNA: TGTGCCAGCAGCGTAGAAGGGACTGGAAACACCATATATTTT
D: -; length: 13; J: TRBJ1-2; size: -; V: TRBV7-9; CDR3: CASSEDREGGYTF; DNA: TGTGCCAGCAGCGAAGACAGAGAGGGTGGCTACACCTTC
D: TRBD2; length: 14; J: TRBJ2-1; size: few; V: TRBV30; CDR3: CAWSDSGRGNEQFF; DNA: TGTGCCTGGAGTGATAGCGGGAGGGGTAATGAGCAGTTCTTC
D: -; length: 13; J: TRBJ1-1; size: -; V: TRBV5-1; CDR3: CASSFEVGTEAFF; DNA: TGCGCCAGCAGCTTCGAAGTGGGCACTGAAGCTTTCTTT
D: TRBD1; length: 16; J: TRBJ1-2; size: -; V: TRBV4-3; CDR3: CASSHEMTGVNYGYTF; DNA: TGCGCCAGCAGCCATGAAATGACAGGGGTTAACTATGGCTACACCTTC
D: -; length: 12; J: TRBJ1-1; size: -; V: TRBV2; CDR3: CASISEGGVAFF; DNA: TGTGCCAGCATCTCGGAGGGAGGGGTAGCTTTCTTT